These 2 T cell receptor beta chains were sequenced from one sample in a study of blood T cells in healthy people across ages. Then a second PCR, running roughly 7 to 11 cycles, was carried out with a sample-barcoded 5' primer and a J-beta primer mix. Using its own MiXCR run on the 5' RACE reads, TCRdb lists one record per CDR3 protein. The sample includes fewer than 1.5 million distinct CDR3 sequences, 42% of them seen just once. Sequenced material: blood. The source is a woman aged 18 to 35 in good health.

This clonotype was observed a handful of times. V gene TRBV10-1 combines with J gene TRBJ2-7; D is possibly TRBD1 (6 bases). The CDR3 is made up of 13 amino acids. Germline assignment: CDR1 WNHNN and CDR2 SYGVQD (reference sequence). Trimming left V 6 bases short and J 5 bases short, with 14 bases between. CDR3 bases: TGCGCCAGCAGCGCCACAGGGTCCCACGAGCAGTACTTC. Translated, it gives CASSATGSHEQYF.

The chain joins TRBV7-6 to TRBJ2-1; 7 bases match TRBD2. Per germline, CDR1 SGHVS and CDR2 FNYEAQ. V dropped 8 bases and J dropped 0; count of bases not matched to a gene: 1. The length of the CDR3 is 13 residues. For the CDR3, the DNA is TGTGCCAGCGCGGGAGACTCCTACAATGAGCAGTTCTTC. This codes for CASAGDSYNEQFF.